This record looks at one T cell receptor (beta chain) sequence and its context. Its antigen remains unknown. TCRdb re-analysed the reads in MiXCR, keeping a single row per CDR3 protein. The repertoire holds some 900,000 distinct CDR3 sequences, approximately 32% seen once, with roughly 12% in the top ten. This entry is derived from a study of T cell repertoires in cytomegalovirus infection. In the study overall: The authors used CMV epitopes that were HLA-C-restricted (recently identified) and HLA-B-restricted (well studied). Shared public TCR beta signatures pointed to both CMV infection and a matching HLA type.

Germline V gene sequence: CDR1 WNHNN, CDR2 SYGVQD (reference sequence). The V and J ends lost 4 bases and 1 base respectively, with 7 bases between them. This CDR3 has 13 residues. This sample comprised cultured CD8+ T cells from PBMCs, obtained from culture after CMV antigen stimulation. This chain uses TRBV10-1 with TRBJ1-1; D call uncertain. The receptor comes from a human donor in good health (CMV status not recorded). Some clones in this sample may be carry-over from other donors' samples. Here the CDR3 DNA reads TGCGCCAGCAGTGTAAGGAGGAACACTGAAGCTTTCTTT. It specifies CASSVRRNTEAFF.